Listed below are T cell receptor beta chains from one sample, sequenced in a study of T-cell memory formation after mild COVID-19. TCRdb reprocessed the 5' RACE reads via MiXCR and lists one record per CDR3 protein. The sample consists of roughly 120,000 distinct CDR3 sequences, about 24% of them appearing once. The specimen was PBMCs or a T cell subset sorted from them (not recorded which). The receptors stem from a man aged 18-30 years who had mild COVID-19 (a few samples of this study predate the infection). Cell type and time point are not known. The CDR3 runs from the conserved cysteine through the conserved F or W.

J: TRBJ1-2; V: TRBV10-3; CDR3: CAISESPAATGYGYTF
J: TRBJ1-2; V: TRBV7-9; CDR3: CASSLGRVDGYTF
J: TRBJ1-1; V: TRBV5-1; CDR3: CASSIYRGGGTEAFF
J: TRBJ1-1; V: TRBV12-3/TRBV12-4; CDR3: CASRTQPTGGTEAFF
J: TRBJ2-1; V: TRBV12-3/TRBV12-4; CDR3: CASGRVGANEQFF
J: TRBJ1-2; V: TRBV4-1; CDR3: CASSQVGTGYGYTF
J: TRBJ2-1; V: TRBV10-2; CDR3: CASSASGGAFYEQFF
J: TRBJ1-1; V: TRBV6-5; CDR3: CASSYKGGLNTEAFF
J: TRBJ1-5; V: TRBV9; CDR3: CASSVGGSNQPQHF
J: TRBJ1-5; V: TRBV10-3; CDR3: CATMPADYSNQPQHF
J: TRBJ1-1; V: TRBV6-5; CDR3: CASSYIGTEAFF
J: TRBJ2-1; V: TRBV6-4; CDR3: CASSDSSGGNNEQFF
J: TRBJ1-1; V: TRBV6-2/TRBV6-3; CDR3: CASSLTVKNTEAFF
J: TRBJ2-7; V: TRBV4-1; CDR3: CASSQPGQGAYEQYF
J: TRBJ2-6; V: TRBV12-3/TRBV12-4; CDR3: CASSAPAANVLTF
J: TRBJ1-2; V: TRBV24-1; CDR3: CATSDSTGHGYTF